This T cell receptor beta chain was identified during a study of immune evolution from preneoplasia to lung adenocarcinoma. Sequencing used immunoSEQ multiplex PCR; TCRdb keeps in-frame clones, though not all of them. The sample shows 9,000 to 10,000 clones, about three quarters of them seen only once. CDR1 and CDR2 (germline): MNHEY, SMNVEV (reference sequence). There are 15 residues in the CDR3. The junction had 4 bases not matched to a gene; V was cut back by 0 bases and J by 2 bases. Sequenced material: FFPE minimally invasive lung adenocarcinoma tissue. The clonotype originates from a person aged 65-85 years with lung adenocarcinoma. Some clones in this sample may be carry-over from other donors' samples. This sequence joins TRBV27 and TRBJ2-7; 7 nucleotides agree with TRBD2. The CDR3 nucleotides read TGTGCCAGCAGTTTATCTCGGGGGGAGCCCTACGAGCAGTACTTC. It encodes CASSLSRGEPYEQYF.